This TCR beta chain was sequenced during a study of cytotoxic CD8 clonotypes in ibrutinib-treated CLL. Study-wide results and limits: The study found public clonotypes uncommon, contracting or stable on treatment.

Generated by immunoSEQ multiplex PCR, the TCRdb table keeps only in-frame clones and is missing some. The sample holds fewer than 150,000 clones, 84% seen once. CDR3 length equals 22 residues. Remarks on this clone: Its matching antigen is unknown.

The sample in question was PBMCs, obtained after 24 months of ibrutinib treatment. V is TRBV21-1 and J is TRBJ2-6. TRBV21-1 is termed a pseudogene. The sequence was obtained from a human donor with chronic lymphocytic leukemia. Here the CDR3 reads CASSKVTGASVVFRSGANVLTF. The CDR3 DNA is TGTGCCAGCAGCAAAGTTACGGGCGCCTCAGTAGTATTCAGATCTGGGGCCAACGTCCTGACTTTC.